This TCR beta chain was profiled in a study of T cell responses to AZD1222 COVID-19 vaccine (TCRdb year 2021). Turning to the overall study: AZD1222 recipients given second doses at about 4 weeks or at about 12 weeks were pooled, since spike-specific TCR depth and breadth were not found to differ between the two schedules. A total of around 240 trial participants underwent TCR sequencing, of whom about 210 received two doses of AZD1222 and roughly 25 received two doses of the MenACWY control vaccine. Enrollment into the trials was organized by age into subgroups of 18-55, 56-69 and 70-plus years, and those subgroups contained roughly 140, 27 and 60 TCR-sequenced participants, respectively. Study-level results and caveats: Because no day 14 peak-response samples were available, the repertoires could be characterized only after the peak T cell response. Most participants were white British and females outnumbered males, and the authors suggested that clonal diversity may have been underestimated. Nearly half of unique spike-specific TCRs reportedly recognized epitopes outside regions mutated in the B.1.351 and B.1.1.7 variants. After two AZD1222 doses, both the breadth and the depth of spike-specific TCRs were significantly higher than at day 0 and than in MenACWY recipients. The whole spike protein was spanned by vaccine-associated CD4 TCRs, and dominant responses were seen in regions 160-218 and 743-854. The 56-69-year group was small, and its depth increase did not reach significance, likely because of low power. Only five or six AZD1222 recipients were SARS-CoV-2 seropositive at baseline, limiting conclusions about previously exposed vaccinees.

Points on this clone: Its binding antigen is unknown. No clone much larger than this one lies a single base away; base qualities are absent.

Per the germline V gene (reference sequence), LGHDT is the CDR1 and YNNKEL is the CDR2. The CDR3 starts with the cysteine, ends with the phenylalanine, and has 16 residues. Just the 48-base CDR3 DNA is kept, in frame starting at base 1. Trimming leaves V shorter by 4 bases and J shorter by 6 bases, with the junction holding 7 bases beyond the gene matches. The CDR3 regions of human TCRbeta chains were analyzed by immunosequencing. For the original study's pipeline: Repertoire TCRs were checked for matches against a reference library of SARS-CoV-2-specific TCRs that had been generated using the MIRA antigen-specificity platform. Breadth meant the fraction of unique TCRs that were SARS-CoV-2-associated, whereas depth meant the fraction of total T cells that were SARS-CoV-2-associated. Using the MIRA data, every spike-specific TCR was mapped to the spike region that the TCR reacted to and assigned to either a CD4 or a CD8 class. Log10-transformed breadth and depth values were compared by one-way ANOVA with Sidak's multiple comparisons tests. This immuneACCESS table, as held by TCRdb, lists in-frame sequences with V and J called but not all clones. Of the missing ones, under half trace to an unresolved V gene in checked studies; the others have no known cause. That table gives V, J and clone size, and the DNA gave D and trimming. Recorded for this sample are 130,000 or so clones; roughly nine tenths of them occurred a single time. About 3% of the sample goes to the ten largest clones.

In the paper's terms, the time point label means: baseline before first vaccination. The vaccinee samples were drawn from two UK trials, COV001 and COV002, one of which was a single-blind randomized controlled phase 2/3 trial testing AZD1222 (ChAdOx1 nCoV-19) in healthy adults. For TCRbeta chain sequencing, PBMC samples from trial participants were taken at day 0 and at day 28 after the second dose. This clonotype was sampled from an adult in good health. The chain is made from TRBV3-1 (or the pseudogene TRBV3-2) and TRBJ1-6, and TRBD1 matches 9 of the central bases. The material was peripheral blood, obtained on day 0 of AZD1222 vaccination. The sequence in DNA is TGTGCCAGCAGCCGCAGAACAGGGGGCGCTAATTCACCCCTCCACTTT. Its coded protein is CASSRRTGGANSPLHF.